What follows describes a single T cell receptor beta chain. No antigen is known for it. Base quality data are lacking; no much larger clone is found one base away. Each collaborating institution followed its own protocols to collect whole blood in K2EDTA tubes. Collaborator samples were shipped for TCRbeta analysis as frozen whole blood, isolated PBMCs, or DNA extracted from either sample type. The data were obtained in a study of blood T cell repertoires in COVID-19 (dated by TCRdb to about 2020). For the study in its entirety: Samples covering the acute and convalescent phases of COVID-19 were provided by collaborators in the United States, Italy and Spain. Where HLA class I and class II types were available, the types were taken from metadata supplied by the sample provider, not from assay-based typing. A freely available public database, intended as a resource for researchers studying the immune response to SARS-CoV-2, is where the repertoires were released. The samples were drawn from two sources: the first 160 participants of the ongoing ImmuneRACE study, and about 1,300 subjects contributed by 6 global collaborators. A de-identified subject ID, COVID-19 status, age in years and sex were almost always included in the sample metadata. The prospective study material was composed of cDNA or gDNA derived from T cells, B-cell-depleted T cells, or PBMCs. Deeply sampled blood TCRbeta repertoires from subjects exposed to, actively infected with, or recovered from COVID-19 were included in the dataset. Findings and caveats that apply to the study as a whole: Clinical and demographic metadata were provided uncurated, with the amount varying by source and participant.

V has 7 bases trimmed and J has 2 bases trimmed; junction bases matching no gene number 7. From cysteine to phenylalanine, the CDR3 is 14 amino acids long. Here the CDR3 DNA is all that survives: 42 bases in frame from base 1. CDR1 and CDR2, per the germline V gene, are SNHLY and FYNNEI. TCRbeta CDR3 regions were amplified from genomic DNA using the immunoSEQ Assay, a bias-controlled multiplex PCR. In the source study's methods: Within the assay, amplification of reference gene primers was used to estimate how many nucleated cells each sample contained. To quantify the absolute abundance of each unique TCRbeta CDR3 rearrangement, sequence reads were collapsed and filtered. For each sample, productive Simpson clonality was calculated by taking the square root of Simpson's diversity index across productive rearrangements. TCRdb limited this immuneACCESS table to in-frame rearrangements with V and J called. A share of clones is missing; checked studies link under half to unresolved V genes, and the rest is unexplained. The V and J calls and the clone size are those of that table, but D and trimming were determined from the DNA. This sample comprises around 78,000 clones, just over 85% of them detected only once. Approximately 45% of the sample is taken by the ten largest.

Sequencing input: peripheral blood. The origin of this receptor is a human donor in a cohort sampled during active COVID-19. Recombination linked TRBV2 to TRBJ2-7; the central 8 bases match TRBD1. The CDR3 reads as follows: CASTQRGQAYEQYF. In nucleotides, the sequence is TGTGCCAGCACTCAAAGGGGACAGGCCTACGAGCAGTACTTC.